The T cell receptor (beta chain) under discussion was sequenced for a study of T cells in Graves' hyperthyroidism and ophthalmopathy. RNA transcripts yielded amplified TCR beta CDR3 regions. In the first-round RT-PCR of the TCR CDR3, the HTBI primer set was used. TCRdb re-derived calls from the multiplex PCR reads in MiXCR, one entry per CDR3 protein. The repertoire holds about 360,000 distinct CDR3 sequences, with 13% as singletons. Germline lookup yields CDR1 SGHTA and CDR2 FQGNSA. CDR3 length: 13 amino acids. V was trimmed by 7 bases and J by 6 bases, leaving 12 bases between them. This clonotype was seen at least ten times.

Sequenced: blood. The sequence derives from a woman under 30 with Graves' hyperthyroidism. The chain links TRBV7-2 to TRBJ1-4; maybe TRBD1 (5 bases). The DNA of the CDR3 is TGTGCCAGCACCGGCAGGGTCGATGAAAAACTGTTTTTT. Encoded protein: CASTGRVDEKLFF. Full variable domain (outside the CDR3, taken from reference TRBV7-2 and TRBJ1-4): GAGVSQSPSNKVTEKGKDVELRCDPISGHTALYWYRQSLGQGLEFLIYFQGNSAPDKSGLPSDRFSAERTGGSVSTLTIQRTQQEDSAVYLCASTGRVDEKLFFGSGTQLSVL.